The following is a TCR beta chain sequence with its context. It has no known antigen specificity. One base away there is no much larger clone; base qualities are not given. These data belong to a study of cytomegalovirus exposure and HLA in healthy donors (dated by TCRdb to 2017 to 2019). A note on the overall study: An earlier analysis of approximately 590 of the donors reported approximately 300 Gb of sequence data and some 100 million unique TCR beta sequences from 150 million to 200 million T cells. An early release covering approximately 600 HLA-typed donors comprised about 310 gigabases of sequencing data and 65 million to 100 million unique TCR sequences. The genetic ancestry cluster associated with self-reported Caucasian donors included over 80% of the roughly 400 genotyped donors. The study aimed to test whether signatures of past pathogen exposure could be identified by cataloging public T cell receptors. The T cell repertoires of roughly 660 subjects were profiled by immunosequencing and related to cytomegalovirus serostatus. In addition to the first cohort of roughly 700 subjects, a separate validation cohort of about 120 different subjects was used. To predict cytomegalovirus infection status, the study brought together high-throughput TCR immunosequencing, statistical association of individual TCRs with disease status, and machine learning. To study patterns of TCR occurrence, a later analysis re-analyzed previously published TCR beta repertoires from around 670 donors and added high-resolution HLA genotyping. Rather than using new phenotypic data, the later analysis identified candidate immune exposures from TCR beta sequences and from how often those sequences occurred across donors. An earlier analysis of around 580 of the donors used high-throughput TCR beta sequencing to judge whether each TCR beta V gene segment behaved as functional or pseudogenic. Donor age, sex, ethnicity and CMV serostatus were compiled together with the repertoire data. In a later genetic analysis, genome-wide SNP genotypes for about 55% of the roughly 670 donors were used, and that subset was treated as a discovery cohort. Every discovery cohort repertoire had been produced on one sequencing platform. HLA typing included class I and class II loci at four-digit resolution. The number of typed donors differed by locus: about 620-630 for A, B, C, DRB1 and DQB1; 500 to 550 for DQA1; 600 to 610 for DPA1; and about 470 for DPB1. About 5 DR-DQ haplotypes were handled as single units for association and clustering, since linkage in the cohort was strong. Among 398 genotyped donors of the cohort, an average of approximately 240,000 unique TCR beta nucleotide sequences were sequenced per donor, around 18% of them non-productive.

Summary of the overall study and its limitations: The sequencing pipeline was judged likely to have produced a cluster of highly shared sequence variants as a technical artifact. Most CMV-associated TCR beta chains appeared to be HLA-restricted in a later analysis, and the HLA associations seemed to be driven largely by CMV exposure. In the study, some 160 TCR beta chains were listed as associated with cytomegalovirus. According to a later genetic analysis, donors in an Asian-associated ancestry cluster had fewer N-insertions in productive TCRs than the approximately 650-donor mean. The earlier analysis of fewer than 750 of the donors excluded roughly 16 rarely observed V segments, including chromosome 9 orphons, because counts were too low. An earlier analysis of some 560 of the donors showed that most TCR beta V segments appeared in productive rearrangements either about 87% or about 30% of the time, which broadly matched IMGT annotations. Immune exposure information for the cohort was limited to CMV serostatus. A later analysis found that TCR association rates varied across HLA loci, with DRB1 alleles showing the most associated TCRs and HLA-C alleles the fewest. At a false discovery rate of 0.05, a later analysis linked some 17,000 TCR beta sequences to specific HLA alleles. Most TCR sequences were seen in very few donors, while some public TCRs were found in many individuals. The classifier was reported to diagnose cytomegalovirus status with high specificity and sensitivity in both the original cohort and the validation cohort. In vitro tests confirmed that three of the cytomegalovirus-associated TCR beta chains recognize cytomegalovirus antigens. It was suggested by the authors that the approach could potentially be generalized to other disease states and immunological phenotypes. Correlated functional status among segregating V segments might reflect linkage disequilibrium, but an unknown experimental factor could not be ruled out. Assigning TCR associations to individual alleles was difficult when HLA alleles, especially DR and DQ, strongly co-occurred. HLA typing was unavailable for some donors at each locus, so association tests used only the typed subset. In this cohort, only TCR beta chains were sequenced, and detectable features were limited by the absence of alpha or paired-chain data. Compared with equally common non-associated chains, HLA-associated TCR beta chains in a later analysis were more clonally expanded and had lower generation probabilities. In a later analysis, several top co-occurrence clusters were reported to appear linked to parvovirus B19, influenza, CMV and Epstein-Barr virus. A later genetic analysis associated a missense DCLRE1C variant with V-gene and J-gene trimming of TCR beta chains, and an independent cohort replicated the association. Presence/absence analyses assumed roughly uniform sequencing depth across donors, an assumption that may not hold. A further reported finding was that TCR beta sequences accurately predicted the HLA-A and HLA-B alleles for most subjects in the first cohort.

The cohort comprised around 700 healthy bone marrow donors. At the time of sampling, all cohort members were nominally healthy, though unrecorded immune exposures were likely present. The donor tested CMV seropositive and was one of the 289 seropositive cohort members. A peripheral blood sample was collected from each donor, and TCR beta sequencing was performed on peripheral blood mononuclear cells. Genomic DNA extraction from the blood cell samples was performed with the Qiagen DNeasy Blood Extraction Kit. The library came from the immunoSEQ multiplex PCR assay. A mixture of 60 forward primers for TCR Vbeta segments and 13 reverse primers for TCR Jbeta segments was used in the multiplex PCR. The CDR3 region of rearranged TCR beta genes was amplified from genomic DNA by a multiplex PCR assay. The amplified TCR beta libraries were sequenced on the Illumina HiSeq System as 87-base-pair reads. As for the original processing: Across the 600 to 700 repertoires, a later analysis counted approximately 75 million unique TCR beta chains, roughly 11 million of which were shared by at least two donors. To remove PCR and sequencing errors, raw reads were error-corrected and collapsed into unique sequences using a nearest-neighbor algorithm that merged closely related sequences. V, D and J gene segments were assigned by aligning CDR3 sequences to IMGT reference sequences. For a sequence to be retained, a match of at least six nucleotides to both a V gene segment and a J gene segment was required. A rearrangement was called productive if the CDR3 had no stop codons and remained in frame with V and J, and every other rearrangement was called non-productive. CDR3 was defined by IMGT convention, running from the second conserved V-encoded cysteine to the conserved J-encoded phenylalanine. In an earlier analysis of 550 to 650 of the donors, sequences lacking an unambiguous match to a single V gene segment were excluded. In an earlier analysis of roughly 600 of the donors, a V segment was called functional when productive rearrangements were above 56.7%, and segregating when the standard deviation between donors exceeded 5%. A statistical classification framework was built for diagnosing cytomegalovirus status from the catalog of TCR beta chain sequences. In a later analysis, TCR nucleotide sequences were compared against IMGT/GENE-DB human TR gene sequences so that V and J genes could be assigned. In a later analysis, CDR3 sequences and most-parsimonious VDJ recombination scenarios were assigned using the TCRdist pipeline. A later analysis defined each TCR beta chain by its CDR3 amino acid sequence plus V-gene family, and excluded reads lacking a unique V-gene family. In a later analysis, 500 to 650 highly shared, low-generation-probability nucleotide sequences were removed to address suspected cross-contamination and a sequencing artifact. For each public chain, a later analysis derived a clonal expansion index from normalized ranks of inferred template counts within each repertoire. In a later analysis, generation probabilities were computed using a VDJ recombination model fitted to out-of-frame rearrangements, and the results were checked against IGoR. In a later analysis, TCR-TCR, TCR-HLA and TCR-CMV co-occurrence was scored with hypergeometric tests, and a repertoire-size bias correction was applied to TCR pairs. False discovery rates were estimated in a later analysis by permuting HLA or CMV assignments 20 times. A later analysis grouped co-occurring TCRs with DBSCAN, adding TCRdist sequence similarity when clustering within HLA-allele-positive subsets. Co-occurrence clustering excluded repertoires with fewer than 30,000 or more than 120,000 public chains, plus five with anomalous nucleotide sharing. In TCRdb, the immuneACCESS table is reduced to in-frame sequences with V and J assigned. These tables do not hold every clone; where another copy was compared, an unresolved V gene accounts for under half, and the others remain unexplained. From that table come the V and J calls and clone size; the DNA was used to work out D and trimming. The sample profile shows 100,000 to 150,000 clones; 73% of them were found once. The top ten constitute about 4.9% of the sample.

This clonotype was sampled from a man aged 55-75 years in good health and CMV-seropositive. The sequencing input was PBMCs.

The CDR3: CAWSLGQGNQPQHF. The DNA sequence is given as TGTGCCTGGAGTCTCGGACAGGGCAATCAGCCCCAGCATTTT. Rearrangement joined TRBV30 to TRBJ1-5, and TRBD1 aligns with 7 junction nucleotides. Inclusive of the bounding cysteine and phenylalanine, the CDR3 is 14 residues long. Only the CDR3 portion is preserved as DNA: 42 bases, with reading frame beginning at the first base. Trimming removed 2 bases from V and 2 bases from J; the gene matches leave 3 bases unexplained. The germline V gene (reference sequence) specifies GTSNPN as CDR1 and SVGIG as CDR2.